This T cell receptor (beta chain) was observed in a study of identical twins. Points from the study as a whole: The study found that models underestimated out-of-frame TCR alpha sharing in monozygotic twins.

MiXCR, applied by TCRdb to the 5' RACE reads, yields one record per CDR3 protein. The sample includes about 700,000 distinct CDR3 sequences, over 5% of them seen just once. This CDR3 has 15 residues. V lost 4 bases and J 1 base, leaving 13 bases between the germline ends. This clonotype has just a few counts. Its antigen is not known. The donor group consisted entirely of healthy Caucasians. The receptor was isolated from a young man in good health. The source material was naive T cells sorted from blood. The chain joins TRBV12-3 or TRBV12-4 to TRBJ1-1, with D possibly TRBD1 on 5 matching bases. CDR3 sequence reads: CASSSGRIPNTEAFF. DNA of the CDR3: TGTGCCAGCAGTTCGGGACGGATCCCGAACACTGAAGCTTTCTTT.